This T cell receptor (beta chain) was obtained from a study of T cell repertoires in cytomegalovirus infection. The overall study: Both recently identified HLA-C-restricted and well-studied HLA-B-restricted CMV epitopes were used in the study. CMV infection plus the matching HLA type was flagged by public TCR beta signatures.

The V gene's germline CDR1 is SQVTM and CDR2 ANQGSEA. The germline V and J ends were trimmed by 6 bases and 8 bases, with 19 bases remaining between them. The length of the CDR3 is 13 residues. A remark on this clonotype: Antigen specificity is unknown.

TCRdb reanalysed the reads using MiXCR and keeps one entry per CDR3 protein. The sample records roughly 860,000 distinct CDR3 sequences, approximately 29% being singletons. Notes on the study in general: Accumulated public TCR beta family frequency recognized individuals carrying CMV together with the relevant HLA. In two of eight donors, the top clonotype was HLA-C-restricted CMV-specific.

The TCR sequence derives from a human donor in good health (CMV status not recorded). Some clones in this sample may be carry-over from other donors' samples. The rearrangement links TRBV29-1 to TRBJ1-2; a weak D match, TRBD1 (6 bases). Here the sequenced sample was cultured CD8+ T cells from PBMCs, taken from culture after CMV antigen stimulation. In DNA form, the CDR3 reads TGCAGCGTCCAAATCTCGGGGGCGAAGGGCTACACCTTC. This encodes CSVQISGAKGYTF.